Following are 24 T cell receptor beta chains from one sample sequenced in a study of shared clonotypes between healthy human individuals. Using immunoSEQ multiplex PCR, the repertoire was profiled, and TCRdb retains in-frame clones only, with some absent. Seen here are millions of clones, about 92% observed once, and the top ten hold approximately 1.7%. Terminally differentiated effector memory CD45RA+ cells were excluded from the naive CD8 cells, which were CD45RO-negative and positively selected for CCR7. Sequenced material: naive CD8+ T cells from PBMCs. These receptor sequences come from a man between 18 and 35 years old in good health. Some clones in this sample may be carry-over from other donors' samples.

This chain links TRBV19 with TRBJ2-1; 8 bases line up with TRBD2. The CDR3 has 15 residues. The trim removed 3 bases at V and 5 bases at J, leaving 6 bases unmatched. Germline V CDR1 and CDR2: LNHDA, SQIVND (reference sequence). The CDR3 DNA follows: TGTGCCAGTAGTATTTCGGGACTAGTTCACAATGAGCAGTTCTTC. Amino acid sequence: CASSISGLVHNEQFF.

The count of this clone is one. The genes are TRBV6-6 and TRBJ2-7; D possibly corresponds to TRBD1 (6 bases). This CDR3 spans 12 amino acids. Trimming left V 2 bases short and J 7 bases short, with 9 bases between. Per the germline V gene, CDR1 is MNHNY and CDR2 is SVGAGI (reference sequence). The CDR3 DNA is TGTGCCAGCAGTTACGGACAGACGGAGCAGTACTTC. It codes for CASSYGQTEQYF.

This clone occurred once. The chain is built from TRBV27 and TRBJ2-1; 13 bases match TRBD2. Trimming removed 2 bases from V and 8 bases from J; junction bases left unmatched: 9. CDR1 and CDR2 from the germline V gene are MNHEY and SMNVEV (reference sequence). The CDR3 runs to 17 residues. CDR3 sequence reads: CASSLIGTSGIEDEQFF. The CDR3 DNA reads TGTGCCAGCAGTTTAATAGGGACTAGCGGGATAGAAGATGAGCAGTTCTTC.

The chain couples TRBV5-6 to TRBJ2-7; D possibly matches TRBD1 or TRBD2 (5 bases each). Per the germline V gene, CDR1 is SGHDT and CDR2 is YYEEEE. V gave up 4 bases and J gave up 0 bases, with 23 bases separating them. The length of the CDR3 is 18 residues. The DNA of the CDR3 is TGTGCCAGCAGCGAGGGGATATTAAAACAGCTGCCCTCCTACGAGCAGTACTTC. Protein sequence: CASSEGILKQLPSYEQYF. Using reference TRBV5-6 and TRBJ2-7 for the parts outside the CDR3, the full variable domain is DAGVTQSPTHLIKTRGQQVTLRCSPKSGHDTVSWYQQALGQGPQFIFQYYEEEERQRGNFPDRFSGHQFPNYSSELNVNALLLGDSALYLCASSEGILKQLPSYEQYFGPGTRLTVT.

This chain connects TRBV5-6 to TRBJ2-1, with TRBD2 matching 8 bases. This CDR3 comprises 14 residues. Losses at the gene ends were 1 base for V and 9 bases for J; bases not matched to a gene: 6. The germline CDR1 and CDR2 sequences are SGHDT and YYEEEE. The CDR3 DNA reads as TGTGCCAGCAGCTTGTTTGGCGGGAGGTCTGAGCAGTTCTTC. Translating it yields CASSLFGGRSEQFF.

The V call is TRBV4-3, the J call TRBJ2-5; a possible D gene is TRBD2 (6 bases). Trimming pared 0 bases from V and 7 bases from J, leaving 18 bases between. This CDR3 is 16 amino acids long. The germline gives CDR1 LGHNA, CDR2 YSLEER. CDR3 nucleotides: TGCGCCAGCAGCCAAGATCGGATTAGCGGACATAGGACCCAGTACTTC. Translating it yields CASSQDRISGHRTQYF.

This sequence joins TRBV9 and TRBJ2-3; TRBD2 matches at 8 bases. With 0 bases clipped from V and 5 bases from J, the junction kept 11 bases outside the gene matches. The CDR3 extends over 17 amino acids. Per germline, CDR1 SGDLS and CDR2 YYNGEE. CDR3 in amino acids: CASSVGTVLAGGDTQYF. The CDR3 DNA follows: TGTGCCAGCAGCGTAGGGACGGTGCTAGCGGGCGGAGATACGCAGTATTTT.

This clone was seen a handful of times. The chain recombines TRBV19 with TRBJ1-2; 7 bases map to TRBD1. The J segment lost 5 bases and the V segment lost 8 bases, leaving 5 bases of the junction unmatched. This CDR3 contains 12 residues. Germline assignment: CDR1 LNHDA and CDR2 SQIVND (reference sequence). The CDR3 protein is CASLQGSYGYTF. CDR3 bases: TGTGCCAGTCTACAGGGGTCATATGGCTACACCTTC.

V and J are TRBV15 and TRBJ1-4; D is perhaps TRBD1 (6 bases). Trimming removed 0 bases at V and 5 bases at J, with 16 bases between. The CDR3 has 17 amino acids. CDR1 and CDR2 (germline): LNHNV, YYDKDF (reference sequence). CDR3 sequence (DNA): TGTGCCACCAGCAGAGATCCTCCGGGGGCCGCGAATGAAAAACTGTTTTTT. It yields the protein CATSRDPPGAANEKLFF.

This clone was recorded only once. This sequence joins TRBV5-6 and TRBJ2-4, with D unclear. The V and J ends lost 3 bases and 0 bases respectively, with 13 bases between them. The CDR3 is made up of 16 amino acids. From germline, CDR1 is SGHDT and CDR2 YYEEEE. The DNA of the CDR3 is TGTGCCAGCAGCTCGAACAGTGAACTAGCCAAAAACATTCAGTACTTC. Residues: CASSSNSELAKNIQYF.

The V gene is TRBV15, the J gene TRBJ1-1; D unclear. Trimming pared 2 bases from V and 5 bases from J, leaving 15 bases between. Germline V gene data show CDR1 as LNHNV and CDR2 as YYDKDF (reference sequence). The CDR3 consists of 15 residues. Here the CDR3 reads CATSRPRVAGTEAFF. As DNA, the CDR3 is TGTGCCACCAGCAGACCCCGGGTCGCCGGGACTGAAGCTTTCTTT. The whole variable domain, remainder taken from reference TRBV15 and TRBJ1-1, is DAMVIQNPRYQVTQFGKPVTLSCSQTLNHNVMYWYQQKSSQAPKLLFHYYDKDFNNEADTPDNFQSRRPNTSFCFLDIRSPGLGDTAMYLCATSRPRVAGTEAFFGQGTRLTVV.

Points on this clone: Other DNA sequences of this sample code for an identical CDR3. The chain carries TRBV27 and TRBJ2-1; no clear D gene. This CDR3 has 14 residues. The V end was cut by 0 bases, the J end by 2 bases, with 5 bases between. CDR1 MNHEY and CDR2 SMNVEV come from the germline V gene (reference sequence). CDR3 bases: TGTGCCAGCAGTTTATCCCTAGCCTACAATGAGCAGTTCTTC. Translating it yields CASSLSLAYNEQFF.

The chain links TRBV5-6 to TRBJ2-1; D ambiguous. Germline V CDR1 and CDR2: SGHDT, YYEEEE. CDR3 size: 14 residues. Trimming removed 2 bases from V and 0 bases from J, with 6 bases in between. The CDR3 is CASSFQSSYNEQFF. The CDR3 nucleotides read TGTGCCAGCAGCTTTCAGAGCTCCTACAATGAGCAGTTCTTC.

Remarks on this clone: In the same sample, other DNA sequences code for this CDR3. V gene TRBV28 combines with J gene TRBJ1-5; D is possibly TRBD1 (6 bases). The CDR3 runs 17 residues. Germline CDR1 reads MDHEN; CDR2 reads SYDVKM. V lost 4 bases and J lost 0, with 16 bases in between. The CDR3 protein is CASSSPTGTYSNQPQHF. In DNA form, the CDR3 reads TGTGCCAGCAGTTCCCCGACAGGAACGTATAGCAATCAGCCCCAGCATTTT.

The rearrangement uses TRBV7-9 and TRBJ2-7, with unresolved D. Germline V gene lookup returns CDR1 SEHNR and CDR2 FQNEAQ (reference sequence). V lost 4 bases and J lost 0, with 10 bases in between. The CDR3 is made up of 14 amino acids. The CDR3 region is CASSSRQSSYEQYF. CDR3 nucleotide sequence: TGTGCCAGCAGCTCCCGGCAGAGCTCCTACGAGCAGTACTTC.

V is TRBV19 and J is TRBJ2-5; unclear D gene. The V gene's germline CDR1 is LNHDA and CDR2 SQIVND (reference sequence). V lost 3 bases and J lost 5, with 10 bases in between. This CDR3 contains 13 residues. The CDR3 coding sequence is TGTGCCAGTAGTATCTCGGTAGTGGAGACCCAGTACTTC. This translates into CASSISVVETQYF.

This clone came up once. Other DNA variants within this sample encode the same CDR3. The genes are TRBV18 and TRBJ2-1; 9 nucleotides match TRBD2. The CDR3 spans 17 residues. Losses at the gene ends were 0 bases for V and 4 bases for J; bases not matched to a gene: 7. Germline CDR1 is KGHSH and CDR2 is LQKENI. CDR3 sequence reads: CASSPPGLAGTYNEQFF. For the CDR3, the DNA is TGTGCCAGCTCACCACCTGGGCTAGCGGGGACATACAATGAGCAGTTCTTC.

Regarding this clone: Compared with germline, one end of the junction differs, possibly owing to a read error. The chain combines TRBV13 with TRBJ2-3; possibly TRBD2 for D (7 bases). CDR1 and CDR2 (germline): PRHDT, FYEKMQ (reference sequence). This CDR3 is 15 amino acids long. The CDR3 region has the DNA TGTGCCAGCAGCCTAGGGCAGGGGAGGGTTCGATTGCAGTATTTT. It is translated as CASSLGQGRVRLQYF.

This chain connects TRBV6-1 to TRBJ1-1; no clear D. The CDR3 runs 13 residues. Trimming stripped 5 bases from V and 4 bases from J, with 11 bases between. The germline gives CDR1 MNHNS, CDR2 SASEGT. Here the CDR3 DNA reads TGTGCCAGCAGTCAGTGGTGGGGCACTGAAGCTTTCTTT. It codes for CASSQWWGTEAFF.

The chain employs TRBV19 and TRBJ2-1, with D possibly being TRBD1 (5 bases). CDR1 LNHDA and CDR2 SQIVND come from the germline V gene (reference sequence). The germline V and J ends were trimmed by 3 bases and 4 bases, with 10 bases remaining between them. This CDR3 is 14 amino acids long. The CDR3 spells CASSIQGKYNEQFF. CDR3 DNA: TGTGCCAGTAGTATTCAGGGAAAATACAATGAGCAGTTCTTC.

This chain uses TRBV19 with TRBJ2-7, with D hard to call. The CDR3 contains 14 residues. V was shortened by 0 bases and J by 0 bases, with 6 bases between the two germline ends. Germline loops: CDR1 LNHDA, CDR2 SQIVND (reference sequence). In DNA form, the CDR3 reads TGTGCCAGTAGTATAGAGGGCCGCTCCTACGAGCAGTACTTC. Residues: CASSIEGRSYEQYF.

The chain has TRBV10-3 and TRBJ2-2; possibly TRBD2 for D (6 bases). This CDR3 comprises 16 residues. The germline V and J ends were trimmed by 2 bases and 5 bases, with 15 bases remaining between them. Germline CDR1 is ENHRY and CDR2 is SYGVKD. CDR3 bases: TGTGCCATCAGTGAGAATAGGCAGGCGGGGACCGGGGAGCTGTTTTTT. Its translation: CAISENRQAGTGELFF.

This clone appeared once. The chain is built from TRBV6-1 and TRBJ2-1; 8 bases agree with TRBD2. CDR3 length equals 18 residues. The J segment lost 6 bases and the V segment lost 4 bases, leaving 17 bases of the junction unmatched. Germline values: CDR1 MNHNS, CDR2 SASEGT. The CDR3 DNA reads as TGTGCCAGCAGTGTCCAGGGGTGGGCACTAGCGGCCCCCAATGAGCAGTTCTTC. Residues: CASSVQGWALAAPNEQFF.

J is TRBJ2-7 and V is TRBV27; 8 nucleotides agree with TRBD1. The CDR3 is 15 residues long. Germline values: CDR1 MNHEY, CDR2 SMNVEV (reference sequence). V was clipped by 5 bases and J by 7 bases; unmatched bases: 13. The CDR3 region is CASSLRGTGGWEQYF. The DNA of the CDR3 is TGTGCCAGCAGTCTAAGAGGGACAGGCGGCTGGGAGCAGTACTTC.